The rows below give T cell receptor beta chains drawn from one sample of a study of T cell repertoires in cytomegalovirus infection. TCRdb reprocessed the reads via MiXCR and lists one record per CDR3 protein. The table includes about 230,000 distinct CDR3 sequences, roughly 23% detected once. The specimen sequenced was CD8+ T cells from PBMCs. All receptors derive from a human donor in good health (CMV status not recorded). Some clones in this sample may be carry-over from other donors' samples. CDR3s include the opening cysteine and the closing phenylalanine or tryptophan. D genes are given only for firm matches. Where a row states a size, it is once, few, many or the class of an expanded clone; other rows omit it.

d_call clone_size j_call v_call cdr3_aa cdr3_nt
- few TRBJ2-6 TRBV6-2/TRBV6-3 CASSPERTAAGGANVLTF TGTGCCAGCAGTCCGGAGAGGACGGCGGCGGGAGGGGCCAACGTCCTGACTTTC
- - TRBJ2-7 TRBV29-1 CSVGRVGYEQYF TGCAGCGTTGGTCGGGTAGGCTACGAGCAGTACTTC
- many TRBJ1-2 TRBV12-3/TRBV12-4 CASSSLEGENYGYTF TGTGCCAGCAGTTCCCTTGAGGGCGAGAACTATGGCTACACCTTC
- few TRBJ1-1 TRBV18 CASSPSADLNTEAFF TGTGCCAGCTCACCAAGCGCAGACCTGAACACTGAAGCTTTCTTT
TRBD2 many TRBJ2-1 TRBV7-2 CASSELAGGLGDEQFF TGTGCCAGCAGCGAACTAGCGGGGGGGCTTGGTGATGAGCAGTTCTTC
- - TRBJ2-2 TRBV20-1 CSARDLEITGELFF TGCAGTGCTAGAGATTTAGAGATCACCGGGGAGCTGTTTTTT
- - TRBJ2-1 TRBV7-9 CASSLEWGDNEQFF TGTGCCAGCAGCTTAGAGTGGGGCGACAATGAGCAGTTCTTC
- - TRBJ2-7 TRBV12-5 CASGSTNKGPDGQYF TGTGCTAGTGGTTCCACAAATAAAGGACCCGACGGGCAGTACTTC
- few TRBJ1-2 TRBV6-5 CASSYATSTGGYTF TGTGCCAGCAGTTACGCCACCTCCACAGGGGGCTACACCTTC
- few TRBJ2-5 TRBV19 CASSPDLEETQYF TGTGCCAGTAGTCCGGACCTGGAGGAGACCCAGTACTTC
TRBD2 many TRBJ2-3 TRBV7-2 CASSLPLAGNYTDTQYF TGTGCCAGCAGCTTACCCCTAGCGGGGAACTACACAGATACGCAGTATTTT
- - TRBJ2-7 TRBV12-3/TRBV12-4 CASSRTGFDEQYF TGTGCCAGCAGCCGTACAGGGTTTGACGAGCAGTACTTC
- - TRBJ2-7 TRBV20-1 CSARPDLTYEQYF TGCAGTGCTAGGCCAGACTTAACCTACGAGCAGTACTTC
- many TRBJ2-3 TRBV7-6 CASSLSGGTGDTQYF TGTGCCAGCAGCCTATCGGGTGGCACGGGAGATACGCAGTATTTT
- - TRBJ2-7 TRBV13 CASSFITGSFHEQYF TGTGCCAGCAGCTTCATCACAGGGTCTTTCCACGAGCAGTACTTC
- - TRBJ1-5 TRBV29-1 CSVIFEHSNQPQHF TGCAGCGTAATCTTCGAACACAGCAATCAGCCCCAGCATTTT
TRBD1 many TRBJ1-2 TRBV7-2 CASSPMGPLTGALHGYTF TGTGCCAGCAGCCCGATGGGACCCCTGACAGGGGCCCTCCATGGCTACACCTTC
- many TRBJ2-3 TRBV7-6 CASSLLTDTQYF TGTGCCAGCAGCTTACTAACAGATACGCAGTATTTT
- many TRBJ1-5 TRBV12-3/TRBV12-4 CASSSGVSNQPQHF TGTGCCAGCAGTTCCGGCGTTAGCAATCAGCCCCAGCATTTT
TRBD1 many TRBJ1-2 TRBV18 CASSPLTRGLDYGYTF TGTGCCAGCTCACCACTAACCAGGGGGCTCGACTATGGCTACACCTTC
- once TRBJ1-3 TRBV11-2 CASSPDTDSGNTIYF TGTGCCAGCAGCCCGGACACAGACTCTGGAAACACCATATATTTT
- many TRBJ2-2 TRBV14 CASSQTLRMDKNTGELFF TGTGCCAGCAGCCAAACCCTCAGGATGGATAAGAACACCGGGGAGCTGTTTTTT